This entry describes one TCR beta chain. The antigen remains unidentified. Because the CDR3's place on the DNA is in doubt, the DNA is left out and the CDR3 is given as listed by TCRdb. Other DNA sequences from this sample encode an identical CDR3 as well. Once extracted for a subset, genomic DNA was divided evenly among several immunoSEQ plates. TCRdb's copy holds only in-frame clones and misses some; the assay was immunoSEQ multiplex PCR. The table shows 2,100,000 or so clones, with under 97% occurring only once. Germline CDR1 KGHSH, CDR2 LQKENI. The CDR3 extends over 13 residues, inclusive of both ends. This record belongs to a study of shared clonotypes between healthy human individuals. Overall study findings and caveats: Generally, estimated richness proved larger in naive subsets than it did in memory subsets.

The rearrangement uses TRBV18 and TRBJ1-4. This sequence originates from a man younger than 30 in good health. Sequenced material: naive CD4+ T cells sorted from blood. Noted subset: CD45RA+ positively selected. The CDR3 sequence: CASSPVLGEKLFF.